This is a list of T cell receptor beta chains from one sample in a study of blood T cells in healthy people across ages. TCRdb reprocessed the 5' RACE reads with MiXCR, giving one entry per CDR3 protein. The sample holds 700,000 or so distinct CDR3 sequences, about 20% seen once. The sample taken for sequencing was blood. These receptors were taken from a man aged 65-85 years in good health. Each CDR3 is given with its conserved first and last residue. D genes are given only for firm matches. Not all rows give a size; the values are once, few, many and, for expanded clones, a class.

v_call	j_call	d_call	clone_size	cdr3_aa	cdr3_nt
TRBV5-1	TRBJ2-7	TRBD2	few	CASSLVLGGNYEQYF	TGCGCCAGCAGCTTGGTATTGGGGGGGAACTACGAGCAGTACTTC
TRBV29-1	TRBJ2-4	.	few	CSVDLRGTKNIQYF	TGCAGCGTTGACTTACGGGGGACCAAAAACATTCAGTACTTC
TRBV12-3/TRBV12-4	TRBJ2-2	.	.	CASTPFGRELFF	TGTGCCAGCACCCCCTTCGGCAGGGAGCTGTTTTTT
TRBV18	TRBJ1-4	.	.	CASSPPRAAGEKLFF	TGTGCCAGCTCACCACCCCGGGCCGCTGGTGAAAAACTGTTTTTT
TRBV2	TRBJ1-1	.	.	CASTAQAGTEAFF	TGTGCCAGCACGGCACAGGCCGGCACTGAAGCTTTCTTT
TRBV28	TRBJ2-3	TRBD1	.	CASSPGQGSTDTQYF	TGTGCCAGCAGTCCGGGACAGGGGAGCACAGATACGCAGTATTTT
TRBV21-1	TRBJ1-1	.	few	CASSAQLPGTDNFMNTEAFF	TGTGCCAGCAGCGCTCAACTACCCGGGACAGATAACTTCATGAACACTGAAGCTTTCTTT
TRBV5-1	TRBJ2-1	.	.	CASSFGTLARDNEQFF	TGCGCCAGCAGCTTTGGGACCCTAGCGAGAGACAATGAGCAGTTCTTC
TRBV5-1	TRBJ1-6	.	.	CASSLGGADSPLHF	TGCGCCAGCAGCCTTGGGGGCGCCGATTCACCCCTCCACTTT
TRBV18	TRBJ1-2	TRBD1	.	CASSPSGTGSRANYGYTF	TGTGCCAGCTCACCATCCGGGACAGGGAGCCGGGCGAACTATGGCTACACCTTC
TRBV6-5	TRBJ2-5	.	.	CASSYWTGRGETQYF	TGTGCCAGCAGTTACTGGACAGGCCGGGGGGAGACCCAGTACTTC
TRBV20-1	TRBJ1-4	.	.	CSIPKETNEKLFF	TGCAGTATCCCCAAGGAAACTAATGAAAAACTGTTTTTT
TRBV20-1	TRBJ2-1	TRBD1	.	CSARPTSRGLNNGQFF	TGCAGTGCTAGACCCACAAGCAGGGGGCTCAACAATGGGCAGTTCTTC
TRBV12-3/TRBV12-4	TRBJ2-3	TRBD1	.	CASRTGWTDTQYF	TGTGCCAGCCGGACAGGGTGGACAGATACGCAGTATTTT
TRBV12-3/TRBV12-4	TRBJ1-1	TRBD1	few	CASTPQGYTEAFF	TGTGCCAGCACCCCACAGGGGTATACTGAAGCTTTCTTT
TRBV7-9	TRBJ2-3	.	few	CASSLAAARDTNHITDTQYF	TGTGCCAGCAGCTTAGCGGCCGCCCGGGACACAAATCACATCACAGATACGCAGTATTTT
TRBV18	TRBJ1-3	.	few	CASSPGSSGGNTIYF	TGTGCCAGCTCACCCGGGTCATCGGGAGGAAACACCATATATTTT
TRBV5-1	TRBJ1-5	.	few	CASREWVNQPQHF	TGCGCCAGCAGGGAATGGGTGAATCAGCCCCAGCATTTT
TRBV6-2/TRBV6-3	TRBJ2-3	TRBD2	.	CASEGFRRTSGATDTQYF	TGTGCCAGCGAAGGGTTTCGACGTACTAGCGGGGCCACAGATACGCAGTATTTT
TRBV6-5	TRBJ1-1	.	few	CASSYPGTLEAFF	TGTGCCAGCAGTTACCCGGGGACCCTTGAAGCTTTCTTT
TRBV5-6	TRBJ2-5	.	.	CASSLLGEEETQYF	TGTGCCAGCAGCTTGCTTGGGGAAGAAGAGACCCAGTACTTC
TRBV21-1	TRBJ2-5	.	few	CASSKVRRGPQETQYF	TGTGCCAGCAGCAAAGTACGTCGGGGTCCACAAGAGACCCAGTACTTC
TRBV6-5	TRBJ1-2	.	.	CASSYEGTNLGYTF	TGTGCCAGCAGTTACGAAGGGACTAACCTTGGCTACACCTTC
TRBV5-1	TRBJ1-2	.	.	CASSLNDYGYTF	TGTGCCAGCAGCTTAAATGACTATGGCTACACCTTC
TRBV7-2	TRBJ2-1	TRBD2	few	CASRPGLTSDEQFF	TGTGCCAGCAGACCTGGGCTCACTAGCGATGAGCAGTTCTTC
TRBV5-1	TRBJ2-3	TRBD2	few	CASSRLYSGGSGKQYF	TGCGCCAGCAGCCGCCTTTATAGCGGGGGTTCGGGAAAGCAGTATTTT
TRBV28	TRBJ2-4	.	few	CASSSPDLLAKNIQYF	TGTGCCAGCAGTTCACCCGATCTATTGGCCAAAAACATTCAGTACTTC
TRBV18	TRBJ2-2	.	few	CASSSITRRGELFF	TGTGCCAGCTCATCTATCACGAGGCGCGGGGAGCTGTTTTTT
TRBV20-1	TRBJ2-5	.	.	CSVKFQETQYF	TGCAGTGTTAAGTTTCAAGAGACCCAGTACTTC
TRBV20-1	TRBJ2-1	TRBD1	.	CSASDPGQGTDEQFF	TGCAGTGCTAGTGACCCGGGACAGGGCACCGATGAGCAGTTCTTC
TRBV2	TRBJ2-1	.	few	CASSEAQLPSEQFF	TGTGCCAGCAGTGAAGCGCAACTACCGAGTGAGCAGTTCTTC
TRBV6-6	TRBJ2-7	.	few	CASSYSTVVYEQYF	TGTGCCAGCAGTTACTCCACAGTTGTCTACGAGCAGTACTTC
TRBV6-6	TRBJ2-1	.	many	CASSPSHEQFF	TGTGCCAGCAGCCCTAGTCATGAGCAGTTCTTC
TRBV29-1	TRBJ2-3	TRBD1	few	CSVAGDRGHTDTQYF	TGCAGCGTTGCCGGGGACAGGGGCCACACAGATACGCAGTATTTT
TRBV6-1	TRBJ2-5	TRBD1	few	CASRMFSSGTDQETQYF	TGTGCCAGTAGAATGTTCTCTTCCGGGACAGACCAAGAGACCCAGTACTTC
TRBV12-3/TRBV12-4	TRBJ2-1	.	.	CASSLRTVVNEQFF	TGTGCCAGCAGTTTGAGGACGGTGGTCAATGAGCAGTTCTTC
TRBV6-2/TRBV6-3	TRBJ2-4	TRBD1	few	CASRGQGENIQYF	TGTGCCAGCAGAGGACAGGGAGAAAACATTCAGTACTTC
TRBV29-1	TRBJ1-2	.	few	CSGKQEDYGYTF	TGCAGCGGGAAACAGGAGGACTATGGCTACACCTTC
TRBV12-3/TRBV12-4	TRBJ2-2	.	.	CASSLPSSSNTGELFF	TGTGCCAGCAGTCTCCCGTCCTCATCGAACACCGGGGAGCTGTTTTTT
TRBV5-1	TRBJ2-3	.	.	CASSLGRIGTDTQYF	TGCGCCAGCAGCCTCGGACGCATCGGCACAGATACGCAGTATTTT
TRBV6-6	TRBJ2-5	TRBD2	few	CASRPPTSGRGETQYF	TGTGCCAGCAGGCCCCCAACTAGCGGGAGAGGGGAGACCCAGTACTTC
TRBV7-9	TRBJ1-4	.	many	CASSRGREKLFF	TGTGCCAGCAGCAGGGGACGGGAAAAACTGTTTTTT
TRBV12-3/TRBV12-4	TRBJ2-5	.	.	CASNRDVQETQYF	TGTGCCAGCAACCGGGACGTCCAAGAGACCCAGTACTTC
TRBV6-6	TRBJ2-4	TRBD2	few	CASSYSTTSGDKNIQYF	TGTGCCAGCAGTTACTCGACGACTAGCGGGGATAAAAACATTCAGTACTTC
TRBV20-1	TRBJ1-5	.	few	CSARDPGVVNQPQHF	TGCAGTGCTAGAGACCCAGGGGTTGTCAATCAGCCCCAGCATTTT
TRBV20-1	TRBJ2-3	.	few	CSAAAEPLRTDTQYF	TGCAGTGCTGCGGCTGAGCCCCTTCGCACAGATACGCAGTATTTT
TRBV7-2	TRBJ1-5	.	few	CASSSAMGRSNQPQHF	TGTGCCAGCAGCTCCGCTATGGGCCGGAGCAATCAGCCCCAGCATTTT
TRBV6-5	TRBJ2-7	TRBD2	.	CASSYSGGGIGEQYF	TGTGCCAGCAGTTACTCTGGCGGGGGGATTGGCGAGCAGTACTTC
TRBV7-2	TRBJ2-1	.	many	CASSGEISYNEQFF	TGTGCCAGCAGCGGGGAGATCTCCTACAATGAGCAGTTCTTC
TRBV12-3/TRBV12-4	TRBJ2-3	TRBD2	.	CASSLGGGAQYF	TGTGCCAGCAGTTTAGGCGGGGGAGCGCAGTATTTT
TRBV10-2	TRBJ2-7	TRBD1	few	CASALGQDYEQYF	TGCGCCAGCGCGTTAGGACAGGATTACGAGCAGTACTTC
TRBV6-1	TRBJ2-1	TRBD2	.	CASSGGAPNYYNEQFF	TGTGCCAGCAGCGGGGGGGCCCCTAATTACTACAATGAGCAGTTCTTC
TRBV3-1	TRBJ2-5	.	few	CASRNEETQYF	TGTGCCAGCAGGAATGAAGAGACCCAGTACTTC
TRBV20-1	TRBJ2-5	.	once	CSARRRVETQYF	TGCAGTGCTAGAAGGAGAGTAGAGACCCAGTACTTC
TRBV29-1	TRBJ2-3	.	.	CSVVVGVSSGTDTQYF	TGCAGCGTTGTGGTGGGGGTTTCTTCTGGCACAGATACGCAGTATTTT
TRBV6-6	TRBJ1-5	.	.	CASSYGQGGQPQHF	TGTGCCAGCAGTTACGGTCAGGGAGGTCAGCCCCAGCATTTT
TRBV19	TRBJ1-5	.	.	CASSQTLGYQPQHF	TGTGCCAGTAGTCAGACGCTAGGGTATCAGCCCCAGCATTTT